These T cell receptor beta chains were read from a single sample in a study of identical twins. TCRdb itself ran the 5' RACE reads through MiXCR, one entry per CDR3 protein. The data hold approximately 490,000 distinct CDR3 sequences, with about 20% observed a single time. The data were also submitted as part of a second study, on yellow fever vaccine responses in identical twins.

Sequenced sample: CD4+ T cells sorted from blood. The receptor set was obtained from a woman under 30 in good health. Each CDR3 is given with its conserved first and last residue. D genes are given only for firm matches. For some rows the clone size is stated as once, few or many, or as a class when expanded; others skip it.

size: NA; J: TRBJ2-5; D: NA; V: TRBV27; DNA: TGTGCCAGCCAGGACGGGCGGGGTCCGGGGGAGACCCAGTACTTC; CDR3: CASQDGRGPGETQYF
size: NA; J: TRBJ1-2; D: TRBD1; V: TRBV10-3; DNA: TGTGCCATCAGTCCTACCGGGACAGTAAACTATGGCTACACCTTC; CDR3: CAISPTGTVNYGYTF
size: NA; J: TRBJ2-7; D: TRBD2; V: TRBV5-6; DNA: TGTGCCAGCAGCTCTTTAGCGGGAGCGCGCTACGAGCAGTACTTC; CDR3: CASSSLAGARYEQYF
size: NA; J: TRBJ1-1; D: NA; V: TRBV19; DNA: TGTGCCAGTAGCAAGGGTTGGGGGGATGAAGCTTTCTTT; CDR3: CASSKGWGDEAFF
size: NA; J: TRBJ2-2; D: NA; V: TRBV18; DNA: TGTGCCAGCTCACCGACAACTCGGACGGTGAACACCGGGGAGCTGTTTTTT; CDR3: CASSPTTRTVNTGELFF
size: NA; J: TRBJ2-1; D: NA; V: TRBV14; DNA: TGTGCCAGCAGCCAACGCTTACTAGGCGGTGAGCAGTTCTTC; CDR3: CASSQRLLGGEQFF
size: few; J: TRBJ2-1; D: TRBD2; V: TRBV20-1; DNA: TGCAGTGCTACTGCCCTCGGGGCCGGGGCTAGCGGGATTTACAATGAGCAGTTCTTC; CDR3: CSATALGAGASGIYNEQFF
size: NA; J: TRBJ2-5; D: TRBD2; V: TRBV3-1; DNA: TGTGCCAGCAGCCAGGGCCTAGCGACTAGCGGGAGTCAAGAGACCCAGTACTTC; CDR3: CASSQGLATSGSQETQYF
size: few; J: TRBJ2-5; D: NA; V: TRBV6-2/TRBV6-3; DNA: TGTGCCAGCATCGGACAGCTCCAAGAGACCCAGTACTTC; CDR3: CASIGQLQETQYF
size: NA; J: TRBJ2-5; D: TRBD2; V: TRBV12-3/TRBV12-4; DNA: TGTGCCAGCAGTCTAGCGGGACTAGGGCGAGAGACCCAGTACTTC; CDR3: CASSLAGLGRETQYF
size: few; J: TRBJ2-3; D: NA; V: TRBV5-6; DNA: TGTGCCAGCAGCTTTTTGAGCGGGTGGGAGTATTTT; CDR3: CASSFLSGWEYF
size: NA; J: TRBJ2-7; D: NA; V: TRBV12-3/TRBV12-4; DNA: TGTGCCAGCACCTCGGGACTCTTCTACGAGCAGTACTTC; CDR3: CASTSGLFYEQYF
size: few; J: TRBJ2-1; D: NA; V: TRBV12-3/TRBV12-4; DNA: TGTGCCAGTTGGACCGGCGGGGAAAATGAGCAGTTCTTC; CDR3: CASWTGGENEQFF
size: few; J: TRBJ2-1; D: NA; V: TRBV24-1; DNA: TGTGCCACCAGTGATTTGGACAGTCTGAGCTCCTACAATGAGCAGTTCTTC; CDR3: CATSDLDSLSSYNEQFF
size: few; J: TRBJ2-1; D: TRBD2; V: TRBV12-3/TRBV12-4; DNA: TGTGCCAGCAGTTTACAAGGGCTAGCGGTCGAGCAGTTCTTC; CDR3: CASSLQGLAVEQFF
size: NA; J: TRBJ1-6; D: NA; V: TRBV5-4; DNA: TGTGCCAGCAGCTCCATCCCGACTAATGATTCACCCCTCCACTTT; CDR3: CASSSIPTNDSPLHF
size: NA; J: TRBJ2-7; D: TRBD1; V: TRBV29-1; DNA: TGCAGCGTTGGACAGGGGAGTGCCTACGAGCAGTACTTC; CDR3: CSVGQGSAYEQYF
size: NA; J: TRBJ1-2; D: TRBD1; V: TRBV12-3/TRBV12-4; DNA: TGTGCCACAAACAGGGGCTATGGCTACACCTTC; CDR3: CATNRGYGYTF